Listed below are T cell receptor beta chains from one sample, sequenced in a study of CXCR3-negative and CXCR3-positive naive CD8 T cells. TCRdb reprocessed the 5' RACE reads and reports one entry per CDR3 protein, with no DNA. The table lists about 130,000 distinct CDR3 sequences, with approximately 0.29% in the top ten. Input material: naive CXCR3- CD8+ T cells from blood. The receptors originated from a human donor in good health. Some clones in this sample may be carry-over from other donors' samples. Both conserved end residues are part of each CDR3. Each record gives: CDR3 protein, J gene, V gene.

CASTPPTGGYEQYF TRBJ2-7 TRBV11-2
CASSSIPIISGRTDTGELFF TRBJ2-2 TRBV11-2
CSAQTTPGRPSGANVLTF TRBJ2-6 TRBV20-1
CASSVSGDQPQHF TRBJ1-5 TRBV9
CATSSIDRATEAFF TRBJ1-1 TRBV15
CSVEGRVSGSRSYEQYF TRBJ2-7 TRBV29-1
CSVDDQGLEKLFF TRBJ1-4 TRBV29-1
CSVGGKTYNEQFF TRBJ2-1 TRBV29-1
CSATRGVVNTEAFF TRBJ1-1 TRBV20-1
CASSQVDGFNEKLFF TRBJ1-4 TRBV4-1
CASSLGQNGYTF TRBJ1-2 TRBV5-1
CSARDLGQGGEAFF TRBJ1-1 TRBV20-1
CSVRPGLAGPSSYNEQFF TRBJ2-1 TRBV29-1
CSVEEPQGIYGYTF TRBJ1-2 TRBV29-1
CATSSAGQGYEQYF TRBJ2-7 TRBV15
CASSPMATYEQYF TRBJ2-7 TRBV7-9
CASSLIFGGVETQYF TRBJ2-5 TRBV7-8
CASRTVEPRRTGELFF TRBJ2-2 TRBV23-1
CASSSLREGTDTQYF TRBJ2-3 TRBV28
CASSNTGNSNQPQHF TRBJ1-5 TRBV9
CASSQDLGGSYYTYNEQFF TRBJ2-1 TRBV3-1
CASSLDGRHEQFF TRBJ2-1 TRBV7-3
CASTPRGVLAYEQYF TRBJ2-7 TRBV28
CASSLWDSGTNTDTQYF TRBJ2-3 TRBV3-1
CASSLAWYIAGDNEQFF TRBJ2-1 TRBV7-9
CASSPRGGEYEQYF TRBJ2-7 TRBV13
CASSQVPVGTGPLDPLTYEQYF TRBJ2-7 TRBV3-1
CASSLLLVMGSEETQYF TRBJ2-5 TRBV5-6
CASSQDPTQRGGLNEQFF TRBJ2-1 TRBV4-2
CASSPFADTAYNEQFF TRBJ2-1 TRBV11-2
CASSQGRAYEQYF TRBJ2-7 TRBV4-1